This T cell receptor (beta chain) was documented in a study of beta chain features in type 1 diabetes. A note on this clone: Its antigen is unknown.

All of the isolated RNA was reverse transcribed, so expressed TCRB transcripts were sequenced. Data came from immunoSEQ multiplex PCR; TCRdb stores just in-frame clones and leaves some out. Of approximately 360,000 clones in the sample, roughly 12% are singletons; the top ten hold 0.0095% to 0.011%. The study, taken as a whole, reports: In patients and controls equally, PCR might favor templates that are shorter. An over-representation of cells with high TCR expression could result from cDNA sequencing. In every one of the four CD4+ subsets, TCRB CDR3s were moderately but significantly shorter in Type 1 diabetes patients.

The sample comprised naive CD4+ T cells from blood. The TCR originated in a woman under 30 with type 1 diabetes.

The CDR3 DNA is TGTGCCTGGACCCCTGGGACAGGAGGCTACACCTTC. It encodes CAWTPGTGGYTF. The chain carries TRBV30 and TRBJ1-2, with 8 bases lining up with TRBD1. V dropped 4 bases and J dropped 8; count of bases not matched to a gene: 6. The CDR3 runs to 12 residues. Germline CDR1 is GTSNPN and CDR2 is SVGIG (reference sequence).